This T cell receptor (beta chain) was documented in a study of tumor-infiltrating lymphocytes in primary liver carcinoma. This CDR3 spans 13 amino acids. Germline CDR1 reads MNHNY; CDR2 reads SVGAGI (reference sequence). General study findings and limits: Significantly larger top-250-clone fractions were found in tumors than in blood (p = 0.039). Pairs comparing tumor with adjacent tissue or blood overlapped less than pairs drawn from tumor regions.

In the case of this clonotype: Its antigen is unknown. Germline is not matched at one junction end, which may reflect a read error.

Constant-region priming of 500 ng total RNA yielded TCR beta cDNA. For TCR beta, libraries were produced by three nested multiplex PCR rounds using slightly modified ARM-PCR. TRBV1-TRBV30 forward primers paired with a C-beta reverse primer drove the first two PCR rounds, ten to eleven cycles each. TCRdb re-called the multiplex PCR reads through MiXCR, storing one row per CDR3 protein. The profile shows approximately 88,000 distinct CDR3 sequences, around 68% of them singletons. Bulk tissue was left unsorted, and RNA and DNA were co-extracted from roughly 20-30 mg of it. The sequenced sample was tumor-adjacent normal liver tissue. V and J are TRBV6-6 and TRBJ2-1; D uncertain. This receptor was taken from a man between 40 and 49 years old with primary liver carcinoma and hepatitis B virus infection. CDR3 region: CVSSPDSRAEQFF. DNA of the CDR3: TGTGTCAGCAGCCCCGATTCTCGGGCTGAGCAGTTCTTC.